This TCR beta chain was sequenced for a study of blood T cell repertoires in COVID-19. Here immunoSEQ multiplex PCR was the method, and the copy in TCRdb shows in-frame clones only, minus some. The data show approximately 130,000 clones, 75% to 90% seen once. Those who participated ranged in age from roughly 18 to 100 years and resided in approximately 26 US areas. The CDR3 has 15 residues. Germline assignment: CDR1 SGHDT and CDR2 YYEEEE. Trimming left V 0 bases short and J 1 base short, with 10 bases between. This clonotype was obtained from a man aged 30 to 39 who had recovered from COVID-19. The rearrangement links TRBV5-6 to TRBJ1-2; a weak D match, TRBD1 (6 bases). Material for sequencing was PBMCs or T cells enriched from blood (not recorded which). In DNA, the CDR3 is TGTGCCAGCAGCTTGGAACAGGGCATTAACTATGGCTACACCTTC. It yields the protein CASSLEQGINYGYTF.